This T cell receptor (beta chain) is drawn from a study of T cells in Graves' hyperthyroidism and ophthalmopathy. About this clonotype: Its specificity is unknown.

The source material, RNA transcripts, was used to amplify TCR beta CDR3 regions. In the first-round RT-PCR of the TCR CDR3, the HTBI primer set was used. TCRdb passed the multiplex PCR reads through MiXCR, listing each CDR3 protein once. The data hold 300,000 to 350,000 distinct CDR3 sequences, with around 17% observed a single time. Regarding the study as a whole: The model foresaw ophthalmopathy a median roughly 6 months prior to onset.

Trimming shortened V by 3 bases and J by 7 bases, and 7 bases separated the two germline ends. The CDR3 is 12 amino acids. The germline gives CDR1 LNHDA, CDR2 SQIVND (reference sequence). Absence of ophthalmopathy progression within 18 months defined stable Graves' hyperthyroidism. Patients aged 18 to 65 had newly diagnosed hyperthyroidism that had lasted under 2 months. This TCR derives from a man aged 25 to 40 with Graves' hyperthyroidism. V gene TRBV19 combines with J gene TRBJ1-5; D gene unclear. What was sequenced was blood. This chain's CDR3 is CASSIDEQPQHF. Written as DNA, the CDR3 is TGTGCCAGTAGTATCGACGAACAGCCCCAGCATTTT.